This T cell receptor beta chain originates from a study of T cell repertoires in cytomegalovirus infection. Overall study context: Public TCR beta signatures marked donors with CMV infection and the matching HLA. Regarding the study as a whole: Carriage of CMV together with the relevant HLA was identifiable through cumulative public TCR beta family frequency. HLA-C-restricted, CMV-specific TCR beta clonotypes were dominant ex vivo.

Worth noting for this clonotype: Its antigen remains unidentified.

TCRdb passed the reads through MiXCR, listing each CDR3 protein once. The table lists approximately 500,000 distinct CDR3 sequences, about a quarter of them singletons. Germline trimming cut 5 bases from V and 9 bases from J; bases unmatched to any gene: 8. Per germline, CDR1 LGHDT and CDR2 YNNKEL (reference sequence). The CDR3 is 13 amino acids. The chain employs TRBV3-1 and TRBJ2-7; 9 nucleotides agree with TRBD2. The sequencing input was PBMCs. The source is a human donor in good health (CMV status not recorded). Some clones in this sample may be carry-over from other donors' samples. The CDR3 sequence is CASSKGLAMAQYF. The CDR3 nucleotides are TGTGCCAGCAGCAAAGGACTAGCGATGGCGCAGTACTTC.